This T cell receptor (beta chain) was profiled in a study of blood T cell repertoires in COVID-19. At the level of the study: COVID-19 samples collected from the United States, Italy and Spain covered acute and convalescent phases. Sources were T cells, B-cell-depleted T cells, or PBMCs; the material itself was cDNA or gDNA.

Under the authors' procedure: By means of reference gene primer amplification, nucleated cell counts were estimated. Profiling relied on immunoSEQ multiplex PCR, and the TCRdb table lists in-frame clones only, not all of them. Clonal size and the V and J genes are those of that table, whereas D and trimming came from the DNA. Among some 290,000 clones, less than 90% were seen once, and the ten largest hold about 5%. The CDR3 totals 16 residues. J lost 5 bases, V lost 2 bases, and 6 bases had no gene match. Per the germline V gene, CDR1 is MNHEY and CDR2 is SMNVEV (reference sequence). The sequenced sample consisted of peripheral blood. This TCR was recovered from a man aged 55 to 70 who had recovered from COVID-19. The chain is built from TRBV27 and TRBJ2-2; TRBD2 matches at 9 bases. Here the CDR3 DNA reads TGTGCCAGCAGTTTACTCCCCAGCGGGGGGACCGGGGAGCTGTTTTTT. Translated, it gives CASSLLPSGGTGELFF.